Below are 20 T cell receptor beta chains sequenced from a single sample in a study of control samples from healthy donors and cancer patients. The protocol was immunoSEQ multiplex PCR, while the TCRdb copy is restricted to in-frame clones and leaves out a portion. The sample includes 35,000 to 45,000 clones, around four fifths of them seen just once. Sequenced input: blood. The receptors here all came from a man in his 60s in good health.

The chain joins TRBV28 to TRBJ1-1; the D is unclear. The V end was cut by 3 bases, the J end by 7 bases, with 9 bases between. This CDR3 has 12 amino acids. Germline V CDR1 and CDR2: MDHEN, SYDVKM. DNA for the CDR3: TGTGCCAGCAGTTTTGGGCAGTTTGAAGCTTTCTTT. This encodes CASSFGQFEAFF. The full variable domain, completed using reference TRBV28 and TRBJ1-1, is DVKVTQSSRYLVKRTGEKVFLECVQDMDHENMFWYRQDPGLGLRLIYFSYDVKMKEKGDIPEGYSVSREKKERFSLILESASTNQTSMYLCASSFGQFEAFFGQGTRLTVV.

The chain combines TRBV11-2 with TRBJ1-2; D remains unclear. The germline V gene has CDR1 SGHAT and CDR2 FQNNGV. V was clipped by 5 bases and J by 14 bases, with 21 bases between them. The CDR3 contains 13 residues. This CDR3 reads CASSPRGGQRVTF. In nucleotides, the CDR3 is TGTGCCAGCAGCCCTCGGGGTGGCCAAAGGGTGACCTTC. Drawing the rest from reference TRBV11-2 and TRBJ1-2, the complete variable domain is EAGVAQSPRYKIIEKRQSVAFWCNPISGHATLYWYQQILGQGPKLLIQFQNNGVVDDSQLPKDRFSAERLKGVDSTLKIQPAKLEDSAVYLCASSPRGGQRVTFGSGTRLTVV.

CDR3 DNA sequence: TGCAGTGCTAGTGATTATACAGGGCTATCTAATGAAGCTTTCTTT. Its translation is CSASDYTGLSNEAFF. This chain uses TRBV20-1 with TRBJ1-1; weak D call: TRBD1 (6 bases). The CDR3 is made up of 15 amino acids. The germline CDR1 and CDR2 sequences are DFQATT and SNEGSKA (reference sequence). Trimming removed 3 bases from V and 7 bases from J, with 21 bases in between.

CDR3 in amino acids: CASSGPGGYGYTF. The CDR3, as DNA: TGTGCCAGTAGTGGCCCAGGCGGTTATGGCTACACCTTC. J is TRBJ1-2 and V is TRBV19, with unresolved D. The CDR3 spans 13 residues. Trimming removed 5 bases from V and 5 bases from J, with 12 bases in between. Germline loops: CDR1 LNHDA, CDR2 SQIVND (reference sequence).

The chain joins TRBV4-3 to TRBJ2-5; D possibly corresponds to TRBD1 (5 bases). Between the trimmed V and J ends, which lost 0 bases and 4 bases, there was a span of 12 bases. The germline V gene encodes CDR1 LGHNA and CDR2 YSLEER. This CDR3 has 15 residues. CDR3 nucleotide sequence: TGCGCCAGCAGCCAAGAAAGGGGTCGCGGAGAGACCCAGTACTTC. As protein: CASSQERGRGETQYF.

The chain employs TRBV19 and TRBJ2-1; no clear D. The V end lost 4 bases, the J end lost 7 bases, and 5 bases lay between the germline ends. The CDR3 runs to 11 residues. Germline values: CDR1 LNHDA, CDR2 SQIVND (reference sequence). This chain's CDR3 is CASSKWNEQFF. The CDR3 DNA sequence: TGTGCCAGTAGTAAGTGGAATGAGCAGTTCTTC.

This chain connects TRBV11-2 to TRBJ1-3, with TRBD1 matching over 8 bases. The CDR3 has 17 residues. V lost 4 bases to trimming and J lost 0 bases; unmatched junction nucleotides: 8. Germline CDR1 SGHAT, CDR2 FQNNGV. The CDR3 sequence: CASSSQQGGISGNTIYF. The DNA of the CDR3 is TGTGCCAGCAGCTCCCAACAGGGGGGGATCTCTGGAAACACCATATATTTT.

The chain has TRBV27 and TRBJ1-2; no reliable D call. Germline V gene data show CDR1 as MNHEY and CDR2 as SMNVEV (reference sequence). Trimming removed 2 bases from V and 8 bases from J, with 15 bases in between. This CDR3 contains 14 residues. CDR3 sequence (DNA): TGTGCCAGCAGTTTAAGTGGGAGAAGCCGAGGCTACACCTTC. As protein: CASSLSGRSRGYTF.

V is TRBV9 and J is TRBJ1-6; D is unresolved. The V gene's germline CDR1 is SGDLS and CDR2 YYNGEE. The V end was cut by 4 bases, the J end by 0 bases, with 11 bases between. The CDR3 totals 16 residues. The CDR3 nucleotides read TGTGCCAGCAGCCCCTCGGTGGGCTCCTATAATTCACCCCTCCACTTT. Amino acid sequence: CASSPSVGSYNSPLHF.

The chain couples TRBV18 to TRBJ2-2; 7 bases line up with TRBD1. Germline V gene lookup returns CDR1 KGHSH and CDR2 LQKENI. The CDR3 spans 17 residues. V dropped 2 bases and J dropped 5; count of bases not matched to a gene: 11. CDR3 in amino acids: CASSPRARTGWTGELFF. Written as DNA, the CDR3 is TGTGCCAGCTCACCAAGAGCAAGGACAGGATGGACCGGGGAGCTGTTTTTT.

V gene TRBV11-2 combines with J gene TRBJ2-1; 9 nucleotides match TRBD2. The V segment lost 2 bases and the J segment 4 bases; nucleotides outside the gene matches: 3. There are 15 residues in the CDR3. Germline lookup yields CDR1 SGHAT and CDR2 FQNNGV. DNA of the CDR3: TGTGCCAGCAGCTTAAATAGCGGGGGTTACAATGAGCAGTTCTTC. It encodes CASSLNSGGYNEQFF. The full variable domain, rest sourced from reference TRBV11-2 and TRBJ2-1, is EAGVAQSPRYKIIEKRQSVAFWCNPISGHATLYWYQQILGQGPKLLIQFQNNGVVDDSQLPKDRFSAERLKGVDSTLKIQPAKLEDSAVYLCASSLNSGGYNEQFFGPGTRLTVL.

As for this clone: The sample has other DNA sequences that encode this CDR3 too. CDR3 sequence reads: CASSPDSGYGYTF. The CDR3 coding sequence is TGTGCCAGCAGTCCGGACAGTGGGTATGGCTACACCTTC. The J gene is TRBJ1-2, the V gene TRBV6-5; a weak D match, TRBD1 (6 bases). V was trimmed by 5 bases and J by 5 bases, leaving 12 bases between them. CDR3 size: 13 residues. Germline V gene data show CDR1 as MNHEY and CDR2 as SVGAGI.

This clone was seen a handful of times. This chain uses TRBV4-1 with TRBJ2-1; D call uncertain. CDR1 MGHRA and CDR2 YSYEKL come from the germline V gene. V was clipped by 0 bases and J by 1 base, with 1 base between them. CDR3 length: 13 residues. In nucleotides, the CDR3 is TGCGCCAGCAGCCAAGATTCCTACAATGAGCAGTTCTTC. This gives the protein CASSQDSYNEQFF.

The chain has TRBV6-2 or TRBV6-3 and TRBJ1-1, with D hard to call. From germline, CDR1 is MNHEY and CDR2 SVGEGT. This CDR3 is 12 amino acids long. V lost 3 bases and J 5 bases, leaving 7 bases between the germline ends. The CDR3 DNA reads as TGTGCCAGCAGTTATCGGAGGACTGAAGCTTTCTTT. It translates to CASSYRRTEAFF.

This clone came up once. The germline gene is not matched at one end of the junction; a read error may be the cause. The V gene is TRBV12-3 or TRBV12-4, the J gene TRBJ1-5, with D possibly TRBD1 on 6 matching bases. This CDR3 has 12 amino acids. The CDR3 here is CASSLGDRGPYF. The CDR3 region has the DNA TGTGCCAGCAGTTTAGGAGATCGGGGGCCTTATTTT.

The chain has TRBV7-3 and TRBJ2-7; D possibly corresponds to TRBD2 (5 bases). The CDR3 spans 14 residues. V lost 3 bases and J lost 5, with 14 bases in between. Germline V gene sequence: CDR1 SGHTA, CDR2 FQGTGA. CDR3 sequence reads: CASSLRAGPDEQYF. DNA of the CDR3: TGTGCCAGCAGCTTGAGGGCAGGTCCCGACGAGCAGTACTTC.

The chain carries TRBV11-2 and TRBJ2-6, with 11 bases that match TRBD1. Germline-derived CDR1 and CDR2 are SGHAT and FQNNGV. V shed 5 bases, J shed 2 bases, and the junction held 2 bases outside the gene matches. The CDR3 runs 16 residues. CDR3 protein: CASSRTGGTGANVLTF. The CDR3 DNA reads as TGTGCCAGCAGCCGGACAGGGGGCACTGGGGCCAACGTCCTGACTTTC. The full variable domain, in which reference TRBV11-2 and TRBJ2-6 provide the parts outside the CDR3, is EAGVAQSPRYKIIEKRQSVAFWCNPISGHATLYWYQQILGQGPKLLIQFQNNGVVDDSQLPKDRFSAERLKGVDSTLKIQPAKLEDSAVYLCASSRTGGTGANVLTFGAGSRLTVL.

This rearrangement joins TRBV5-5 to TRBJ1-2; TRBD1 aligns across 10 bases. The V gene's germline CDR1 is SGHKS and CDR2 YYEKEE (reference sequence). This CDR3 contains 15 residues. The V segment lost 1 base and the J segment 6 bases; nucleotides outside the gene matches: 6. The CDR3, as DNA: TGTGCCAGCAGCTTGTACGACAGGGGGCTGAATGGCTACACCTTC. Protein: CASSLYDRGLNGYTF.

The CDR3, as DNA: TGTGCCAGTAGTCCTAGGACAGGGGCCGCCTACGAGCAGTACTTC. Protein product: CASSPRTGAAYEQYF. The chain joins TRBV19 to TRBJ2-7; TRBD1 agrees at 9 bases. This CDR3 has 15 residues. Trimming removed 5 bases from V and 2 bases from J; junction bases left unmatched: 7. Germline V CDR1 and CDR2: LNHDA, SQIVND (reference sequence).

With regard to this clone: An end of the junction does not agree with germline; a read error may underlie this. V gene TRBV24-1 combines with J gene TRBJ2-1; 9 bases are a match to TRBD2. Germline CDR1 is KGHDR and CDR2 is SFDVKD. CDR3 size: 17 residues. In nucleotides, the CDR3 is TGTGCCACCGGTGATTCCTTAGCGGGAGTTAAGATCAATGAGCAGTTCTTC. It codes for CATGDSLAGVKINEQFF.